What follows describes a single T cell receptor beta chain. This sample stems from a study of blood T cell repertoires in COVID-19. This CDR3 is 17 amino acids long. Per germline, CDR1 SGHNT and CDR2 YENEEA. V was pared by 1 base and J by 1 base, with 7 bases of the junction left unmatched. Original methodology: Counts of nucleated cells, estimated from reference gene primer amplification, were obtained. Assay: immunoSEQ multiplex PCR; the TCRdb copy retains only in-frame clones and omits some. Clone size and V and J calls were adopted from that table, with D and trimming inferred from the DNA. The sample comprises 93,000 or so clones, over 85% of which are singletons, and approximately 17% rests with the top ten.

This chain joins TRBV11-3 and TRBJ2-1; 7 nucleotides line up with TRBD2. Sequenced sample: peripheral blood. This receptor was obtained from a woman older than 75 in a cohort sampled during active COVID-19. CDR3 in amino acids: CASSLGEGGTSYNEQFF. The CDR3 DNA is TGTGCCAGCAGCTTAGGGGAGGGAGGTACGTCCTACAATGAGCAGTTCTTC.